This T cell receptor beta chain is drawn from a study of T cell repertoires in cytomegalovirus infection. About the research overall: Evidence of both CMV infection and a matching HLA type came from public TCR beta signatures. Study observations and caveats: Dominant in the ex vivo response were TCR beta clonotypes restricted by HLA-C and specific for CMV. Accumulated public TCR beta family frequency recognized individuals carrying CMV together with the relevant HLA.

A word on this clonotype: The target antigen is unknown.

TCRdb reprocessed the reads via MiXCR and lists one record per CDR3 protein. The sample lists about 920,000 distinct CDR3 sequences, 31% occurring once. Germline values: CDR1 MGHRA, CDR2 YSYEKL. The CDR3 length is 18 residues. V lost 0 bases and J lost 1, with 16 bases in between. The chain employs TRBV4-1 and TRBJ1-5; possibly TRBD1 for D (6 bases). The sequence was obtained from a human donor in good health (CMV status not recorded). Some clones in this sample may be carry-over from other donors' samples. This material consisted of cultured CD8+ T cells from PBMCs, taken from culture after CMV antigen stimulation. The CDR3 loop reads CASSQERGRGGSNQPQHF. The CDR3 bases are TGCGCCAGCAGCCAAGAGCGGGGGCGCGGTGGGAGCAATCAGCCCCAGCATTTT.